Sequencing of this T cell receptor beta chain was carried out in a study of cytomegalovirus exposure and HLA in healthy donors. The PCR was carried out with 60 Vbeta primers and 13 Jbeta primers. The table came from immunoSEQ multiplex PCR; TCRdb's copy has only in-frame clones and leaves some out. The repertoire includes around 150,000 clones, 65% to 85% of them detected once, and 2% to 3% sits in the top ten. In this sample, this clone turned up once. The CDR3 consists of 13 residues. The germline CDR1 and CDR2 sequences are SEHNR and FQNEAQ (reference sequence). Between the trimmed V and J ends, which lost 5 bases and 4 bases, there was a span of 9 bases.

This receptor was identified in a man between 45 and 60 years old in good health and CMV-seronegative. Specimen: PBMCs. The V gene is TRBV7-9, the J gene TRBJ1-5; no clear D gene. The CDR3 DNA reads TGTGCCAGCAGCCCGTACACGAATCAGCCCCAGCATTTT. This sequence encodes CASSPYTNQPQHF.